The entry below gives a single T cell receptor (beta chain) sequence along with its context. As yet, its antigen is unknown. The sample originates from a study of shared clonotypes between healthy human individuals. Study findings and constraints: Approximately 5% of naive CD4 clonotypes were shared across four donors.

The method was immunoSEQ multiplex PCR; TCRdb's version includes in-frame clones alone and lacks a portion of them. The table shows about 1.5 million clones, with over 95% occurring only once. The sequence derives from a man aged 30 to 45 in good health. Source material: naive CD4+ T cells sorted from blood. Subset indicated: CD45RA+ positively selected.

CDR3 region: CSAGDGNTIYF. The CDR3 region has the DNA TGCAGTGCGGGGGATGGAAACACCATATATTTT. V is TRBV20-1 and J is TRBJ1-3, with D maybe TRBD1 (5 bases). Trimming took 6 bases from V and 3 from J, leaving 6 bases between them. The V gene's germline CDR1 is DFQATT and CDR2 SNEGSKA (reference sequence). The CDR3 sequence is 11 residues long.